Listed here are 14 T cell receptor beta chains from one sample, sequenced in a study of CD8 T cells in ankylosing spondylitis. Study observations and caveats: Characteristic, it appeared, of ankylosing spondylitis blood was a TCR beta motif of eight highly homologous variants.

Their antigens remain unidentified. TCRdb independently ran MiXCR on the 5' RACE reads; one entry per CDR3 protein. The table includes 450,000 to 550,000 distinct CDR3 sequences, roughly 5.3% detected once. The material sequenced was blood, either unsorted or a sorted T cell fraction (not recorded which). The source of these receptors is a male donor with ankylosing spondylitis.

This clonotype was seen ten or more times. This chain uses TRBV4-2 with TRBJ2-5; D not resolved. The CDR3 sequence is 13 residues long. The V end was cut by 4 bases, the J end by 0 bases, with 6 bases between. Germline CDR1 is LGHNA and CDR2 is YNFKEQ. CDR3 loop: CASSLLNQETQYF. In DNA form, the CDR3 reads TGTGCCAGCAGCCTACTCAACCAAGAGACCCAGTACTTC.

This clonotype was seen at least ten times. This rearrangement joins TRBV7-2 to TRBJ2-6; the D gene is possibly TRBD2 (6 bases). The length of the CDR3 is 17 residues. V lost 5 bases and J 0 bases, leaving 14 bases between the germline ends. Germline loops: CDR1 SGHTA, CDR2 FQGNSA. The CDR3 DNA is TGTGCCAGCAGCCCATCAGGAGGGTTCTCTGGGGCCAACGTCCTGACTTTC. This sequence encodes CASSPSGGFSGANVLTF.

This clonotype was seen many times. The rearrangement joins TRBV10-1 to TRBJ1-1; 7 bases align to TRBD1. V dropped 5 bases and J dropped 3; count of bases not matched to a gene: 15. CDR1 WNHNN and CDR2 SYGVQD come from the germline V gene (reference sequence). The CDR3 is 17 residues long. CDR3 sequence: CASSRDRDRRADTEAFF. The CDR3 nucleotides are TGCGCCAGCAGTAGAGACAGGGACCGACGCGCGGACACTGAAGCTTTCTTT.

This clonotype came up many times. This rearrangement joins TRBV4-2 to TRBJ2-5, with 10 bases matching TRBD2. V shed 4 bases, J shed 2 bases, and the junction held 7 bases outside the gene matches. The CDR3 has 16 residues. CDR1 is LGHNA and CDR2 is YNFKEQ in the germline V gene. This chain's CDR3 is CASSLYSGGQQETQYF. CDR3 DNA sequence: TGTGCCAGCAGCCTCTATAGCGGGGGGCAACAAGAGACCCAGTACTTC.

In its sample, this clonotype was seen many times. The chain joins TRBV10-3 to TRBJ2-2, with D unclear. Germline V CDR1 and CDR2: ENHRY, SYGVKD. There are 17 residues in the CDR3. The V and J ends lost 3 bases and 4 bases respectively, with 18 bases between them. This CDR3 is CAISDVKTKWLTGELFF. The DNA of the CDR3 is TGTGCCATCAGTGATGTGAAAACGAAATGGCTCACCGGGGAGCTGTTTTTT.

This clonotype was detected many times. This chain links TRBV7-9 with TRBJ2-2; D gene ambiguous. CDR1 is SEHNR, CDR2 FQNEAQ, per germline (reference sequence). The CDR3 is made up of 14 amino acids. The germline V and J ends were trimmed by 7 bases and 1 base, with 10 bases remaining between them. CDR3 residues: CASTRAVNTGELFF. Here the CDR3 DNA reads TGTGCCAGCACCCGGGCCGTGAACACCGGGGAGCTGTTTTTT.

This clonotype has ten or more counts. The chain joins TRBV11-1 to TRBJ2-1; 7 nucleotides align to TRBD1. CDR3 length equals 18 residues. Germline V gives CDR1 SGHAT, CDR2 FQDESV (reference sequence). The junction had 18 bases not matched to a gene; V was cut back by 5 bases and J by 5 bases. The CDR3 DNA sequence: TGTGCCAGCAGCGAACACAGGGTCTTAGGGGGCCAGCACAATGAGCAGTTCTTC. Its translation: CASSEHRVLGGQHNEQFF. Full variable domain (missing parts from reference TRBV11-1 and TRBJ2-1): EAEVAQSPRYKITEKSQAVAFWCDPISGHATLYWYRQILGQGPELLVQFQDESVVDDSQLPKDRFSAERLKGVDSTLKIQPAELGDSAMYLCASSEHRVLGGQHNEQFFGPGTRLTVL.

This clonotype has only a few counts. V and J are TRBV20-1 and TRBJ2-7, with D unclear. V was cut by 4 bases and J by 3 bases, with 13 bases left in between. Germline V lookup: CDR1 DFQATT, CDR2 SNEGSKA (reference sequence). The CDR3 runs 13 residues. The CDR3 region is CSAISPAGYEQYF. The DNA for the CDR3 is TGCAGTGCTATTAGTCCCGCAGGCTACGAGCAGTACTTC.

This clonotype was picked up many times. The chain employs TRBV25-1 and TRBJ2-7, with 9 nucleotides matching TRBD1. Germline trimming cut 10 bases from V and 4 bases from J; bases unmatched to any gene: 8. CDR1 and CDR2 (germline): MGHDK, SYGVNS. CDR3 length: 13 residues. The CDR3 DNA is TGTGCCATCGGAACCGGGACAGGGTACGAGCAGTACTTC. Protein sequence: CAIGTGTGYEQYF.

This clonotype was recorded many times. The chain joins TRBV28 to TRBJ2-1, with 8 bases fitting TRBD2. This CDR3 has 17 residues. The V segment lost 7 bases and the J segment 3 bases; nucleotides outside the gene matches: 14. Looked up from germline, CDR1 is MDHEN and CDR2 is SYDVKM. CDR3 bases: TGTGCCAGCACCTCCCTCGCGGGCGCGGGGGGCTACAATGAGCAGTTCTTC. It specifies CASTSLAGAGGYNEQFF.

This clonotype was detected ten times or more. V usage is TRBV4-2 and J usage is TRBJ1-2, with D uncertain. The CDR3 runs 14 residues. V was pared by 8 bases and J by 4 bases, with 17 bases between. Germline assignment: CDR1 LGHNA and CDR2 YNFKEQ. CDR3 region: CASGASSHLYGYTF. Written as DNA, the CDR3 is TGTGCCAGCGGTGCTAGCTCCCATCTCTATGGCTACACCTTC.

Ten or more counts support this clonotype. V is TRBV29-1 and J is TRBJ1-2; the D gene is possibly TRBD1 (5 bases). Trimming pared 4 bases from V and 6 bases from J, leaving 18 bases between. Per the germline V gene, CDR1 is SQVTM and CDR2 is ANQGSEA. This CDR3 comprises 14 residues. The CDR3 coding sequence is TGCAGCGTTGCTTCGAGACAGACCTTAAATGGCTACACCTTC. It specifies CSVASRQTLNGYTF.

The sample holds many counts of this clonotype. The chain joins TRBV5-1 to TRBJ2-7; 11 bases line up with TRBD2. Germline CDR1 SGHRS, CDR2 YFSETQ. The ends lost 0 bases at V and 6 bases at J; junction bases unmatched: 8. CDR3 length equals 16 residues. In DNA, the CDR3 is TGCGCCAGCAGCTTGGCCGTGACTAGCGGGATTGGCGAGCAGTACTTC. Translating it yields CASSLAVTSGIGEQYF. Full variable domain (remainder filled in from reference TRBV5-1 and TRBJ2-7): KAGVTQTPRYLIKTRGQQVTLSCSPISGHRSVSWYQQTPGQGLQFLFEYFSETQRNKGNFPGRFSGRQFSNSRSEMNVSTLELGDSALYLCASSLAVTSGIGEQYFGPGTRLTVT.

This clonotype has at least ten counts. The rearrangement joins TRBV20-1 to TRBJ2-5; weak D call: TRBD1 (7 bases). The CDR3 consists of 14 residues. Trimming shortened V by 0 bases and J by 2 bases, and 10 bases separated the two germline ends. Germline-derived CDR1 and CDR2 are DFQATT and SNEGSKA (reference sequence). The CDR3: CSARDAGQQETQYF. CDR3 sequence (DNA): TGCAGTGCTAGAGATGCGGGACAGCAAGAGACCCAGTACTTC.